This T cell receptor beta chain was sequenced for a study of cytomegalovirus exposure and HLA in healthy donors. The ends lost 3 bases at V and 0 bases at J; junction bases unmatched: 2. Per germline, CDR1 MGHRA and CDR2 YSYEKL. CDR3 length equals 14 residues. PCR used 60 Vbeta primers and 13 Jbeta primers. Using immunoSEQ multiplex PCR, the repertoire was profiled, and TCRdb retains in-frame clones only, with some absent. The sample includes some 120,000 clones, over 60% of them seen just once. For this clone: Other DNA sequences from this sample encode an identical CDR3 as well.

The V gene is TRBV4-1, the J gene TRBJ2-7, with TRBD1 matching over 7 bases. The sequence came from a human donor in good health. What was sequenced was PBMCs. The CDR3 coding sequence is TGCGCCAGCAGCCAGGGGGACAGCTCCTACGAGCAGTACTTC. This gives the protein CASSQGDSSYEQYF.